Included here is one T cell receptor beta chain sequence, with context. The ends were cut back, 1 base at V and 12 bases at J, with 18 bases in the middle. The CDR3 is 14 amino acids. Germline-derived CDR1 and CDR2 are MDHEN and SYDVKM. The record originates from a study of blood T cell repertoires in COVID-19. About the study: Sites in the United States, Italy and Spain provided acute and convalescent COVID-19 samples. Nucleic acid was either cDNA or gDNA, and it came from T cells, B-cell-depleted T cells, or PBMCs.

Assay used: immunoSEQ multiplex PCR; TCRdb lists only in-frame clones, some missing. The sample consists of over 250,000 clones, 80% to 90% of them appearing once. Sequenced input: peripheral blood. This TCR was sampled from a woman aged 50 to 60 who had recovered from COVID-19. The rearrangement uses TRBV28 and TRBJ2-5; tentatively, D is TRBD1 (5 bases). The CDR3 here is CASSLSDRGRYKYF. CDR3 nucleotide sequence: TGTGCCAGCAGTTTATCAGACAGAGGCCGATATAAGTACTTC.